These T cell receptor beta chains were read from a single sample in a study of cytomegalovirus exposure and HLA in healthy donors. This table comes from immunoSEQ multiplex PCR, and its TCRdb copy is limited to in-frame clones, with some not included. The sample consists of over 150,000 clones, 74% of them appearing once. The source material was PBMCs. The receptors come from a man under 40 in good health and CMV-seronegative. The CDR3 runs from the conserved cysteine through the conserved F or W. D genes are given only for firm matches. Expanded clones are given a class, and other clones once, few, many or no size at all.

TRBV7-2,few,TRBJ1-6,TRBD1,CASSSTGGLYSPLHF,TGTGCCAGCAGCTCCACAGGGGGCCTTTATTCACCCCTCCACTTT
TRBV7-6,.,TRBJ2-1,.,CASSLAPGINEQFF,TGTGCCAGCAGCTTAGCGCCGGGGATCAATGAGCAGTTCTTC
TRBV4-2,.,TRBJ2-7,TRBD1,CASSQDETGGYEQYF,TGTGCCAGCAGCCAAGATGAGACAGGGGGCTACGAGCAGTACTTC
TRBV7-2,few,TRBJ2-1,.,CASSLQLAAYNEQFF,TGTGCCAGCAGCTTACAATTAGCAGCCTACAATGAGCAGTTCTTC
TRBV4-2,.,TRBJ2-1,.,CASSQDLGDEQFF,TGTGCCAGCAGCCAAGATCTAGGCGATGAGCAGTTCTTC
TRBV14,once,TRBJ2-4,.,CASSQWSTGRNIQYF,TGTGCCAGCAGCCAATGGTCGACAGGGAGGAACATTCAGTACTTC
TRBV19,.,TRBJ1-2,.,CASSGRVGHYGYTF,TGTGCCAGTAGTGGGCGAGTGGGGCACTATGGCTACACCTTC
TRBV28,.,TRBJ1-6,TRBD1,CASSLTGGRPPLHF,TGTGCCAGCAGTTTAACAGGGGGAAGGCCGCCCCTCCACTTT
TRBV7-2,.,TRBJ2-3,.,CASSLRPLATDTQYF,TGTGCCAGCAGCTTACGTCCACTAGCAACAGATACGCAGTATTTT
TRBV6-1,.,TRBJ1-5,.,CASSEDPGERNQPQHF,TGTGCCAGCAGTGAAGATCCGGGTGAGCGCAATCAGCCCCAGCATTTT
TRBV29-1,.,TRBJ1-2,.,CSVEDPGKGYPF,TGCAGCGTTGAAGATCCGGGGAAGGGCTACCCCTTC
TRBV6-1,.,TRBJ2-7,.,CASSRGRGAYEQYF,TGTGCCAGCAGCCGCGGAAGGGGTGCCTACGAGCAGTACTTC